The sequence of this TCR beta chain was determined in a study of human T cells and chemical hapten exposure. This clonotype was seen a handful of times. Time point here: pre-sensitization, week 0. Treatment here: therapeutic diphenylcyclopropenone sensitization with weekly scalp DPC. Donors, patients with alopecia ranging from 18 to 70 years old and judged suitable for DPC, provided samples. TCRdb re-analysed the RACE reads in MiXCR, keeping a single row per CDR3 protein. Of about 120,000 distinct CDR3 sequences listed, about 13% are singletons. Germline V gives CDR1 LGHNA, CDR2 YSLEER. The CDR3 length is 15 residues. V lost 0 bases and J 1 base, leaving 9 bases between the germline ends.

The receptor was isolated from a woman aged 18-35 years with alopecia areata. Some clones in this sample may be carry-over from other donors' samples. The chain is built from TRBV4-3 and TRBJ1-1; D gene uncertain. Sample: whole blood, taken in connection with sensitization to the hapten diphenylcyclopropenone (DPC). Here the CDR3 reads CASSQELDPNTEAFF. The CDR3 DNA reads TGCGCCAGCAGCCAAGAGTTAGATCCGAACACTGAAGCTTTCTTT.